This TCR beta chain was sequenced during a study of shared clonotypes between healthy human individuals. General study results and limits: Few donors restricted represented genetic and exposure-history diversity. Clonotypes not shared had lower generation probabilities than those common to all four donors. Generally, estimated richness proved larger in naive subsets than it did in memory subsets.

Data came from immunoSEQ multiplex PCR; TCRdb stores just in-frame clones and leaves some out. The sample carries some 980,000 clones, over 75% recorded once. Germline V CDR1 and CDR2: LNHDA, SQIVND (reference sequence). V lost 3 bases, J lost 4 bases, and 9 bases lay in between. The CDR3 covers 13 residues. This clone has a handful of counts. The antigen is undetermined. The gene calls are TRBV19 and TRBJ1-2, with D hard to call. The sequence derives from a man between 18 and 35 years old in good health. The sample was memory CD4+ T cells sorted from blood. Subset meaning: CD45RA-negative fraction. The CDR3 sequence is CASSMEGSYGYTF. The DNA for the CDR3 is TGTGCCAGTAGTATGGAAGGATCCTATGGCTACACCTTC. Together with reference TRBV19 and TRBJ1-2, the CDR3 gives the full variable domain: DGGITQSPKYLFRKEGQNVTLSCEQNLNHDAMYWYRQDPGQGLRLIYYSQIVNDFQKGDIAEGYSVSREKKESFPLTVTSAQKNPTAFYLCASSMEGSYGYTFGSGTRLTVV.